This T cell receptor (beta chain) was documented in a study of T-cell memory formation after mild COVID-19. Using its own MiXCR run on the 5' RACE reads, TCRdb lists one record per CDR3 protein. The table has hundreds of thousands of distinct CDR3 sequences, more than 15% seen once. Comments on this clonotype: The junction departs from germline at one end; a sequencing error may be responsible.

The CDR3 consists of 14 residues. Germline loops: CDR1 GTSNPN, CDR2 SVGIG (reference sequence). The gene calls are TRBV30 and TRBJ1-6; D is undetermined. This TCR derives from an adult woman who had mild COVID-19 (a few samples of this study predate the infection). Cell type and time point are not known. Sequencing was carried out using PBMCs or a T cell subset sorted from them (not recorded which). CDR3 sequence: CDWRVRGYNSPLHF. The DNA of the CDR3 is TGTGACTGGAGGGTTAGAGGGTATAATTCACCCCTCCACTTT.